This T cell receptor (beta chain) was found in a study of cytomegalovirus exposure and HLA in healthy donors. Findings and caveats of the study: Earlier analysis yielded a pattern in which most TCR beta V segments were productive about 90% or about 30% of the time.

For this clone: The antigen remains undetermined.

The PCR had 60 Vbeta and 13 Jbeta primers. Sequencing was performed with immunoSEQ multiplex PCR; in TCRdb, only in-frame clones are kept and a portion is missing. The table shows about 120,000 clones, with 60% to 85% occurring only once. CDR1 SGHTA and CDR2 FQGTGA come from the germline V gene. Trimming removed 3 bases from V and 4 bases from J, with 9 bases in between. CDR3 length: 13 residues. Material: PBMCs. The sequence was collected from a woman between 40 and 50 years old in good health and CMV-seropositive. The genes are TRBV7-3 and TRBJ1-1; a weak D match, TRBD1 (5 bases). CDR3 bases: TGTGCCAGCAGCTTGGGGGGGGGCACTGAAGCTTTCTTT. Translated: CASSLGGGTEAFF.